This T cell receptor (beta chain) was profiled in a study of blood T cell repertoires in COVID-19. Study-level information: The study drew acute and convalescent COVID-19 samples from the United States, Italy and Spain.

In the authors' methods: Nucleated cell counts were estimated from reference gene primer amplification. Data came from immunoSEQ multiplex PCR; TCRdb stores just in-frame clones and leaves some out. V and J calls and clone size are given by that table; D and trimming were obtained from the DNA. The sample has approximately 180,000 clones, over 65% seen once. Trimming cost V 8 bases and J 7 bases, with 8 bases left between them. CDR1 and CDR2 from the germline V gene are MNHEY and SVGAGI. This CDR3 comprises 10 residues. The sequenced sample consisted of peripheral blood. The gene calls are TRBV6-5 and TRBJ1-2; no reliable D call. The receptor was isolated from a person aged 70 to 79 with COVID-19, enrolled during active disease. CDR3 sequence reads: CASFRLGYTF. CDR3 coding DNA: TGTGCCAGCTTCCGTCTTGGCTACACCTTC.